A selection of T cell receptor beta chains follows, all from one sample in a study of T cell responses to AZD1222 COVID-19 vaccine. Assay used: immunoSEQ multiplex PCR; TCRdb lists only in-frame clones, some missing. The table lists more than 90,000 clones, roughly 90% of them singletons. This sample comprised peripheral blood, obtained 28 days after the second AZD1222 dose. These receptors were collected from an adult who received the AZD1222 COVID-19 vaccine. Each CDR3 is given with its conserved first and last residue. D genes are given only for firm matches. Clone size is stated in some rows and not others, as once, few, many or a class when expanded.

abundance,j_gene,v_gene,d_gene,CDR3aa,CDR3nt
NA,TRBJ1-6,TRBV5-1,TRBD1,CASSLGQGNNSPLHF,TGCGCCAGCAGCCTCGGACAGGGGAATAATTCACCCCTCCACTTT
NA,TRBJ2-1,TRBV28,TRBD2,CASSSLSGLVLNEQFF,TGTGCCAGCAGTTCCCTCAGCGGACTAGTCCTCAATGAGCAGTTCTTC
NA,TRBJ2-6,TRBV4-1,NA,CASSQDVRGSFSGANVLTF,TGCGCCAGCAGCCAAGATGTAAGGGGATCGTTTTCTGGGGCCAACGTCCTGACTTTC
NA,TRBJ1-2,TRBV12-3/TRBV12-4,NA,CASSPDSGGYTF,TGTGCCAGCAGCCCCGACAGTGGTGGCTACACCTTC
NA,TRBJ2-7,TRBV6-2/TRBV6-3,TRBD2,CASSLGGKPYEQYF,TGTGCCAGCAGCCTCGGGGGGAAGCCCTACGAGCAGTACTTC
NA,TRBJ2-1,TRBV25-1,NA,CASSLTLSSYNEQFF,TGTGCCAGCTCCCTAACTCTGAGCTCCTACAATGAGCAGTTCTTC
NA,TRBJ1-4,TRBV9,TRBD1,CASSDRGLGEKLFF,TGTGCCAGCAGCGACAGGGGGCTCGGGGAAAAACTGTTTTTT
NA,TRBJ1-2,TRBV12-3/TRBV12-4,NA,CASSLGSGYTF,TGTGCCAGCAGTTTAGGTTCTGGCTACACCTTC
few,TRBJ1-5,TRBV19,NA,CASTQQVGQPQHF,TGTGCCAGTACCCAACAAGTTGGCCAGCCCCAGCATTTT
NA,TRBJ1-5,TRBV5-1,NA,CASGIGEGQPQHF,TGCGCCAGCGGCATCGGGGAAGGGCAGCCCCAGCATTTT
NA,TRBJ1-1,TRBV7-9,NA,CASSQQVNTEAFF,TGTGCCAGCAGCCAACAGGTGAACACTGAAGCTTTCTTT
NA,TRBJ1-1,TRBV21-1,NA,CASIKKAKKAFF,TGTGCCAGCATCAAAAAGGCGAAAAAAGCTTTCTTT
NA,TRBJ2-1,TRBV5-5,NA,CASSFAGQPGYNEQFF,TGTGCCAGCAGCTTCGCGGGACAGCCAGGCTACAATGAGCAGTTCTTC
NA,TRBJ2-6,TRBV5-4,NA,CASSLNRGAGANVLTF,TGTGCCAGCAGCTTGAATCGTGGGGCCGGGGCCAACGTCCTGACTTTC
NA,TRBJ1-3,TRBV5-1,NA,CASSLVDSGNTIYF,TGCGCCAGCAGCTTGGTAGACTCTGGAAACACCATATATTTT
NA,TRBJ2-7,TRBV7-9,NA,CASSLAAEYEQYF,TGTGCCAGCAGCTTAGCGGCCGAATACGAGCAGTACTTC
NA,TRBJ2-7,TRBV5-1,TRBD2,CASTESGTSYEQYF,TGCGCCAGCACGGAAAGCGGGACGTCATACGAGCAGTACTTC